These 9 T cell receptor beta chains originate from one sample sequenced in a study of blood T cell repertoires in COVID-19. Produced via immunoSEQ multiplex PCR; TCRdb's table is partial and in-frame only. The sample yields hundreds of thousands of clones, under 90% seen once. Sequenced input: PBMCs or T cells enriched from blood (not recorded which). The receptors shown here come from a woman between 45 and 60 years old who had been exposed to COVID-19.

This clone was recorded a few times. The V gene is TRBV5-1, the J gene TRBJ1-1, with D tentatively TRBD1 (6 bases). V lost 6 bases and J lost 0, with 12 bases in between. The CDR3 is made up of 14 amino acids. The germline V gene has CDR1 SGHRS and CDR2 YFSETQ. The DNA of the CDR3 is TGCGCCAGCATGCAGGGGCAGGTGAACACTGAAGCTTTCTTT. Translated: CASMQGQVNTEAFF.

This chain links TRBV6-1 with TRBJ2-2, with 9 bases aligning to TRBD1. The J segment lost 5 bases and the V segment lost 4 bases, leaving 8 bases of the junction unmatched. This CDR3 has 16 amino acids. Per the germline V gene, CDR1 is MNHNS and CDR2 is SASEGT. CDR3 DNA sequence: TGTGCCAGCAGTGTTCGACAGGGGGGAAGGACCGGGGAGCTGTTTTTT. Its protein is CASSVRQGGRTGELFF.

The rearrangement uses TRBV11-2 and TRBJ1-2; a weak D match, TRBD1 (6 bases). V shed 0 bases and J shed 7 bases, with 18 bases lying between them. CDR3 length: 16 residues. Germline values: CDR1 SGHAT, CDR2 FQNNGV. The CDR3 is CASSLEGIRGKGGYTF. Here the CDR3 DNA reads TGTGCCAGCAGCTTAGAGGGGATCAGGGGCAAGGGTGGCTACACCTTC.

V gene TRBV28 combines with J gene TRBJ1-2; 8 nucleotides align to TRBD1. The CDR3 contains 13 residues. Germline V CDR1 and CDR2: MDHEN, SYDVKM. J was trimmed by 7 bases and V by 6 bases; bases with no gene match: 7. CDR3 region: CASRRTGNGGYTF. As DNA, the CDR3 is TGTGCCAGCAGACGGACAGGGAACGGTGGCTACACCTTC.

The rearrangement joins TRBV3-1 (or the pseudogene TRBV3-2) to TRBJ1-1; D gene uncertain. The germline V and J ends were trimmed by 1 base and 7 bases, with 10 bases remaining between them. The CDR3 is 13 residues long. Germline lookup yields CDR1 LGHDT and CDR2 YNNKEL (reference sequence). CDR3 residues: CASSQALHGEAFF. CDR3 bases: TGTGCCAGCAGCCAAGCGCTTCACGGTGAAGCTTTCTTT.

V and J are TRBV12-3 or TRBV12-4 and TRBJ2-5; 7 nucleotides agree with TRBD2. After removal of 6 bases from V and 5 bases from J, the junction contained 6 bases not matched to a gene. This CDR3 has 13 residues. The CDR3 nucleotides are TGTGCCAGCAGCCCGGGAGGCGAGGAGACCCAGTACTTC. Translation gives CASSPGGEETQYF.

The chain employs TRBV27 and TRBJ1-1, with D unresolved. CDR1 and CDR2 (germline): MNHEY, SMNVEV (reference sequence). The CDR3 covers 14 residues. Trimming removed 2 bases from V and 0 bases from J, with 7 bases in between. CDR3 nucleotide sequence: TGTGCCAGCAGTTTAACGCGGCTGAACACTGAAGCTTTCTTT. This gives the protein CASSLTRLNTEAFF.

This clone was detected once. The chain employs TRBV15 and TRBJ1-2, with a tentative D call TRBD1 (6 bases). Trimming stripped 0 bases from V and 8 bases from J, with 16 bases between. CDR1 and CDR2 (germline): LNHNV, YYDKDF (reference sequence). CDR3 size: 15 residues. CDR3: CATSRDLGPGDGYTF. The DNA of the CDR3 is TGTGCCACCAGCAGAGATCTGGGGCCAGGGGACGGCTACACCTTC.

The chain links TRBV7-8 to TRBJ2-7, with TRBD1 as a possible D gene (5 bases). The CDR3 extends over 14 amino acids. From germline, CDR1 is SGHVS and CDR2 FQNEAQ. Trimming removed 5 bases from V and 5 bases from J, with 16 bases in between. This CDR3 reads CASSPRTWPDEQYF. The CDR3 coding sequence is TGTGCCAGCAGCCCCCGGACATGGCCCGACGAGCAGTACTTC. Using reference TRBV7-8 and TRBJ2-7 for the parts outside the CDR3, the full variable domain is GAGVSQSPRYKVAKRGQDVALRCDPISGHVSLFWYQQALGQGPEFLTYFQNEAQLDKSGLPSDRFFAERPEGSVSTLKIQRTQQEDSAVYLCASSPRTWPDEQYFGPGTRLTVT.